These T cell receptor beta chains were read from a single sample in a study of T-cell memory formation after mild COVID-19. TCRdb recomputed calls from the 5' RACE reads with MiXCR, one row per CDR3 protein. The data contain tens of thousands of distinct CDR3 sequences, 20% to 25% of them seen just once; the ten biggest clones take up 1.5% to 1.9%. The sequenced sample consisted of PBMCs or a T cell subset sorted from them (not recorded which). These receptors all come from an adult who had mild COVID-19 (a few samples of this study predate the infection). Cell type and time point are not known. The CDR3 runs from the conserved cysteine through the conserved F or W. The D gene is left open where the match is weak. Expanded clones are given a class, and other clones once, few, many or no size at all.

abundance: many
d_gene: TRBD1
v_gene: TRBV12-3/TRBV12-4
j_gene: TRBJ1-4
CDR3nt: TGTGCCAGCAGTTTAGGACAGGGGGCCTTAACTAATGAAAAACTGTTTTTT
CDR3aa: CASSLGQGALTNEKLFF

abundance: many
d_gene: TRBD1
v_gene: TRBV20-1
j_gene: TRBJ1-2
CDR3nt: TGCAGTGCTAGGCCGACAGGGACTAACTATGGCTACACCTTC
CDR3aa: CSARPTGTNYGYTF

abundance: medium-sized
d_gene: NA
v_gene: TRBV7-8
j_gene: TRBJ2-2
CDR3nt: TGTGCCAGCAGCTTAGCGGGGGTGAACACCGGGGAGCTGTTTTTT
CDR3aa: CASSLAGVNTGELFF

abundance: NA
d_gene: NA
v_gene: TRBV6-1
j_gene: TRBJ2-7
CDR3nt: TGTGCCAGCAACCGACAGTACGAGCAGTACTTC
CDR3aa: CASNRQYEQYF

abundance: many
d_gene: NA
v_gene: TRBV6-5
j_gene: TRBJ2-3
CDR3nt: TGTGCCAGCAGTTCCCCGACAGGCACAGATACGCAGTATTTT
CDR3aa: CASSSPTGTDTQYF

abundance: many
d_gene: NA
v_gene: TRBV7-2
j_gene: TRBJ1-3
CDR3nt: TGTGCCAGCAGCTTAGTCGGGGGATTGGGTGGAAACACCATATATTTT
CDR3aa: CASSLVGGLGGNTIYF

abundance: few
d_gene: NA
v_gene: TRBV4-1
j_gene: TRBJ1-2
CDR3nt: TGCGCCAGCAGCCAAGATAGACGCCGTTACACCTTC
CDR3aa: CASSQDRRRYTF

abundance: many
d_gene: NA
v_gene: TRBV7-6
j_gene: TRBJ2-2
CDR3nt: TGTGCCAGCAGCCCCCGGACAGCTCTAACCGGGGAGCTGTTTTTT
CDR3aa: CASSPRTALTGELFF

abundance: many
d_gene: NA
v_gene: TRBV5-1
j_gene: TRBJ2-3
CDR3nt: TGCGCCAGCAGCTTGGCAGAGGCCCGGGATCTTCGGGGTACGCAGTATTTT
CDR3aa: CASSLAEARDLRGTQYF

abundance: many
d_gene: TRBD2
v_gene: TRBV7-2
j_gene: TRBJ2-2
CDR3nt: TGTGCCAGCAGCTTAGTGAGACTAGCAGAGAACACCGGGGAGCTGTTTTTT
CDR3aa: CASSLVRLAENTGELFF